The rows below give T cell receptor beta chains drawn from one sample of a study of blood T cell repertoires in COVID-19. Here immunoSEQ multiplex PCR was the method, and the copy in TCRdb shows in-frame clones only, minus some. Of about 370,000 clones in the sample, around 87% were seen once. Sequencing was carried out using peripheral blood. All receptors derive from a woman aged 25 to 39 with COVID-19, enrolled during active disease. Each CDR3 is given without its conserved first and last residue.

cdr3_aa	v_call	j_call
AWSVGRGVYEQF	TRBV30	TRBJ2-1
ASSFGVQPNIQY	TRBV11-2	TRBJ2-4
ASSDTSAGANVLT	TRBV4-1	TRBJ2-6
ASSQGDRSSYNEQF	TRBV4-1	TRBJ2-1
ASSRRNVLT	TRBV6-2/TRBV6-3	TRBJ2-6
ASRPGQGDNEKLF	TRBV4-2	TRBJ1-4
AWNPTGNSPLH	TRBV30	TRBJ1-6
ASSSDRGVPQH	TRBV6-5	TRBJ1-5
AAPGLSSGELF	TRBV7-3	TRBJ2-2
ASSESLAGSSLSSGANVLT	TRBV10-2	TRBJ2-6
ASSLSASRPYEQY	TRBV4-2	TRBJ2-7
ASSLFGTLQF	TRBV7-3	TRBJ2-1
ASSQDHSEQNYGYT	TRBV4-3	TRBJ1-2
ASSFPQGRGNTIY	TRBV28	TRBJ1-3
ASSEEAEETQY	TRBV2	TRBJ2-5
AISGGGGVNQPQH	TRBV10-3	TRBJ1-5
ASNNGQGDQPQH	TRBV19	TRBJ1-5
ASSLGRLSSYNEQF	TRBV7-9	TRBJ2-1
AIDSHTGELF	TRBV19	TRBJ2-2
ASSQERALRSAYNEQF	TRBV3-1/TRBV3-2	TRBJ2-1
ASSLNPDYYEQY	TRBV27	TRBJ2-7
ASSPPGEEQY	TRBV18	TRBJ2-7
ASRLVTETGEEETQY	TRBV12-2	TRBJ2-5
AWSGGTGNTGELF	TRBV30	TRBJ2-2
ASSLTSGTYEQY	TRBV5-4	TRBJ2-7
ASSSAGGSYNEQF	TRBV27	TRBJ2-1
ASVYSGRLTDTQY	TRBV6-5	TRBJ2-3
AISGLAASYEQY	TRBV10-3	TRBJ2-7
SVAQGNTEAF	TRBV29-1	TRBJ1-1
ASSLALPSAGAAYEQY	TRBV5-1	TRBJ2-7
ASSSLYNEQF	TRBV28	TRBJ2-1
AWNLAGGSVQF	TRBV30	TRBJ2-1
ATTPGQGVEAF	TRBV10-3	TRBJ1-1
ASSYSGLAGRETQY	TRBV6-2/TRBV6-3	TRBJ2-5
ASSLGGGRNYGYT	TRBV7-2	TRBJ1-2
ASSYGPPGGHSPLH	TRBV6-2/TRBV6-3	TRBJ1-6
ASSQDARGGQPQH	TRBV4-1	TRBJ1-5
ASSLVSRLAGETDTQY	TRBV7-2	TRBJ2-3
AWSASREQF	TRBV30	TRBJ2-1
ASSKLAGAPYEQY	TRBV2	TRBJ2-7
ASSPGTSGNEQF	TRBV6-4	TRBJ2-1
ASSSAREETQY	TRBV5-1	TRBJ2-5
ASSLKAADYEQY	TRBV7-2	TRBJ2-7
ASSPGTSGSLTYNEQF	TRBV11-2	TRBJ2-1
ASSPGQDRNIQY	TRBV5-5	TRBJ2-4
ASSRRGRVADTQY	TRBV14	TRBJ2-3
SVGPAEQF	TRBV29-1	TRBJ2-1
ASSIRASGNNEQF	TRBV19	TRBJ2-1
ASSLRGTAQETQY	TRBV7-2	TRBJ2-5
ASSTRTGENSPLH	TRBV5-4	TRBJ1-6
ASSLDAGTGEKGQPQH	TRBV11-3	TRBJ1-5
ASKGQTYEQY	TRBV12-3/TRBV12-4	TRBJ2-7
ASSFRVEQF	TRBV5-8	TRBJ2-1
AISDFGSTYEQY	TRBV10-3	TRBJ2-7
ATSRDHGQAETQY	TRBV15	TRBJ2-5